One T cell receptor beta chain is described in this entry. Antigen: not known. Researchers ran the PCR with 60 Vbeta and 13 Jbeta primers. The data were produced by immunoSEQ multiplex PCR, yet TCRdb's version contains in-frame clones alone and is incomplete. The sample contains 150,000 to 200,000 clones, 55% to 80% of which appear only once. V shed 0 bases, J shed 11 bases, and the junction held 11 bases outside the gene matches. CDR1 and CDR2 from the germline V gene are ENHRY and SYGVKD. This CDR3 contains 15 residues. This sample was included in a study of cytomegalovirus exposure and HLA in healthy donors. Overall study results and limits: Donor immune exposure was known only as CMV serostatus.

This TCR was sampled from a woman between 18 and 30 years old in good health and CMV-seropositive. The sample comprised PBMCs. The chain recombines TRBV10-3 with TRBJ1-1, with 8 bases identical to TRBD1. In DNA, the CDR3 is TGTGCCATCAGTGAGTCAATGTCCCCGGGACAGGAGGCTTTCTTT. Its translation is CAISESMSPGQEAFF.